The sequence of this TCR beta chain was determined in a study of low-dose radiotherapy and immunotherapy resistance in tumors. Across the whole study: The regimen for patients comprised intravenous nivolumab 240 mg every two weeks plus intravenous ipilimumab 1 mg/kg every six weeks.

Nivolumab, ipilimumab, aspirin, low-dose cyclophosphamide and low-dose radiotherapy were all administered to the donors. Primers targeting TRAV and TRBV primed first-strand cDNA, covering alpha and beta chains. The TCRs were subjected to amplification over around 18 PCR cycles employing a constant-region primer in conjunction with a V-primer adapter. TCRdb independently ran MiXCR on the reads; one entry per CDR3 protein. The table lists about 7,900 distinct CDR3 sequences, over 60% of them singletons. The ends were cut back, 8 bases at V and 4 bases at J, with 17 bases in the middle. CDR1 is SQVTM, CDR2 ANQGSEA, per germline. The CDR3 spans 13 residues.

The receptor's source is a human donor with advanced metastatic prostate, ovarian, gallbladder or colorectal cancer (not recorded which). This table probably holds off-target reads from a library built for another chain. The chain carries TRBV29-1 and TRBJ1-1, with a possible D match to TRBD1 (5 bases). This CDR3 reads CSTHIGGGTEAFF. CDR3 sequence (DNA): TGCAGCACCCATATTGGGGGTGGCACTGAAGCTTTCTTT.